These T cell receptor beta chains were read from a single sample in a study of T cell changes during pregnancy in multiple sclerosis. Some clones are missing from TCRdb's copy, which holds only in-frame ones; the method was immunoSEQ multiplex PCR. The sample includes roughly 99,000 clones, just under 95% of them seen just once. Material: peripheral blood, obtained in the third trimester of pregnancy. The receptors were sampled from a female donor in good health, enrolled as a control in a pregnancy study. Both conserved end residues are part of each CDR3. A D gene is named only where the DNA matches it firmly. The size entry is marked missing in some rows and otherwise reads once, few, many or a size class.

TRBJ2-7	.	TRBD1	TRBV9	CASSVGDRYYEQYF	TGTGCCAGCAGCGTAGGGGACAGGTACTACGAGCAGTACTTC
TRBJ2-1	.	TRBD2	TRBV7-2	CASSLASTSGGSNEQFF	TGTGCCAGCAGCTTAGCATCCACTAGCGGGGGGTCCAATGAGCAGTTCTTC
TRBJ2-1	.	TRBD2	TRBV18	CASSPSGLAGVSYNEQFF	TGTGCCAGCTCACCGTCGGGACTAGCGGGGGTTTCCTACAATGAGCAGTTCTTC
TRBJ1-5	.	TRBD1	TRBV19	CASRQFRDRANQPQHF	TGTGCCAGTAGACAGTTTCGCGACAGGGCAAATCAGCCCCAGCATTTT
TRBJ2-1	.	.	TRBV7-3	CASSVIGGNNEQFF	TGTGCCAGCAGCGTAATAGGGGGTAACAATGAGCAGTTCTTC
TRBJ1-2	.	TRBD1	TRBV27	CASSSRQGRDYGYTF	TGTGCCAGCAGTTCCCGACAGGGAAGGGACTATGGCTACACCTTC
TRBJ1-3	.	.	TRBV19	CASSIGGRTVPLYF	TGTGCCAGTAGTATAGGGGGCCGGACAGTACCCCTATATTTT
TRBJ1-4	.	.	TRBV9	CASSVTGEKLFF	TGTGCCAGCAGCGTCACAGGGGAAAAACTGTTTTTT
TRBJ2-5	once	TRBD2	TRBV7-3	CASSLTGASGGAMYETQYF	TGTGCCAGCAGCTTAACCGGGGCTAGCGGGGGGGCCATGTATGAGACCCAGTACTTC
TRBJ2-1	once	TRBD2	TRBV7-2	CASRWGGTYNEQFF	TGTGCCAGCAGATGGGGGGGAACCTACAATGAGCAGTTCTTC
TRBJ2-7	.	TRBD1	TRBV9	CASSSGTGSYEQYF	TGTGCCAGCAGTTCCGGGACAGGCTCCTACGAGCAGTACTTC
TRBJ2-2	.	TRBD2	TRBV7-2	CASSVGLAGTGELFF	TGTGCCAGCAGCGTGGGACTAGCAGGGACCGGGGAGCTGTTTTTT
TRBJ2-5	.	.	TRBV7-2	CASSLRRSQETQYF	TGTGCCAGCAGCTTAAGACGGAGCCAAGAGACCCAGTACTTC
TRBJ2-1	.	TRBD2	TRBV29-1	CSSSGGSDEQFF	TGCAGCAGTAGCGGGGGATCGGATGAGCAGTTCTTC
TRBJ1-6	.	TRBD1	TRBV5-1	CASSSTGTANSPLHF	TGCGCCAGCAGCTCGACCGGGACAGCAAATTCACCCCTCCACTTT
TRBJ2-7	.	TRBD2	TRBV5-6	CASSALLAGVNSYEQYF	TGTGCCAGCAGCGCGTTACTAGCGGGGGTGAATTCCTACGAGCAGTACTTC
TRBJ2-5	.	TRBD2	TRBV11-3	CASSVTSGGTPDQYF	TGTGCCAGCAGCGTAACTAGCGGGGGGACCCCGGACCAGTACTTC
TRBJ1-1	.	.	TRBV14	CASSQPPPGPSGTEAFF	TGTGCCAGCAGCCAGCCCCCTCCAGGGCCTAGCGGCACTGAAGCTTTCTTT
TRBJ2-1	.	.	TRBV10-3	CAISPTGLNEQFF	TGTGCCATCAGCCCGACAGGCCTAAATGAGCAGTTCTTC
TRBJ1-1	.	.	TRBV6-5	CASSYQNTEAFF	TGTGCCAGCAGTTACCAGAACACTGAAGCTTTCTTT
TRBJ1-2	.	.	TRBV2	CASSITSTGDYGYTF	TGTGCCAGCAGTATTACCTCGACAGGCGACTATGGCTACACCTTC
TRBJ2-7	.	.	TRBV4-3	CASSQVASSYEQYF	TGCGCCAGCAGCCAGGTCGCCAGCTCCTACGAGCAGTACTTC
TRBJ1-1	.	.	TRBV5-5	CASSPRYGNTEAFF	TGTGCCAGCAGCCCCCGCTACGGGAACACTGAAGCTTTCTTT
TRBJ2-7	.	TRBD1	TRBV5-6	CASSHPVGTAYEQYF	TGTGCCAGCAGCCACCCCGTAGGGACAGCCTACGAGCAGTACTTC
TRBJ2-5	.	TRBD1	TRBV29-1	CSAEMAGGQETQYF	TGCAGCGCCGAGATGGCAGGGGGACAAGAGACCCAGTACTTC
TRBJ1-3	once	TRBD1	TRBV2	CASMIQGTGNTIYF	TGTGCCAGCATGATACAGGGGACTGGAAACACCATATATTTT
TRBJ2-1	.	TRBD2	TRBV5-1	CASSSSGGNYNEQFF	TGCGCCAGCAGCTCGAGCGGGGGCAACTACAATGAGCAGTTCTTC
TRBJ1-2	few	TRBD1	TRBV7-8	CASSSLRDRTGYTF	TGTGCCAGCAGCTCCCTCAGGGACAGGACGGGCTACACCTTC
TRBJ2-3	.	TRBD2	TRBV5-1	CASSLSGGQDTQYF	TGCGCCAGCAGCTTAAGCGGGGGCCAAGATACGCAGTATTTT
TRBJ2-2	.	TRBD1	TRBV6-4	CASSDQGTGTGELFF	TGTGCCAGCAGTGACCAGGGGACAGGGACCGGGGAGCTGTTTTTT
TRBJ2-7	.	TRBD1	TRBV27	CASSKGAISYEQYF	TGTGCCAGCAGCAAGGGGGCAATCTCCTACGAGCAGTACTTC
TRBJ2-3	.	.	TRBV10-3	CAISEGSGSTDTQYF	TGTGCCATCAGTGAGGGGAGCGGCAGCACAGATACGCAGTATTTT
TRBJ2-1	.	TRBD2	TRBV30	CAWSGAASGGYNEQFF	TGTGCCTGGAGTGGGGCGGCTAGCGGGGGTTACAATGAGCAGTTCTTC
TRBJ1-2	.	TRBD1	TRBV5-6	CASSRATGIVYGYTF	TGTGCCAGCAGCAGGGCGACAGGGATCGTTTATGGCTACACCTTC
TRBJ2-3	.	TRBD2	TRBV30	CAWRGTSGESTDTQYF	TGTGCCTGGAGGGGGACTAGCGGGGAATCCACAGATACGCAGTATTTT
TRBJ1-1	once	TRBD1	TRBV27	CASSLYGTGGLNTEAFF	TGTGCCAGCAGTTTATACGGGACAGGGGGTCTGAACACTGAAGCTTTCTTT
TRBJ2-2	.	.	TRBV2	CASTLDFTTSTGELFF	TGTGCCAGCACCTTGGACTTCACTACTAGTACCGGGGAGCTGTTTTTT
TRBJ2-3	.	.	TRBV27	CASSLSAFGRGGTDTQYF	TGTGCCAGCAGTTTATCTGCGTTCGGGCGGGGTGGCACAGATACGCAGTATTTT
TRBJ1-1	once	TRBD1	TRBV5-4	CASSPGAGGPTLEAFF	TGTGCCAGCAGCCCTGGGGCAGGGGGCCCTACCCTTGAAGCTTTCTTT
TRBJ1-1	once	TRBD1	TRBV7-9	CASSLVTGGLLNTEAFF	TGTGCCAGCAGCTTAGTAACAGGGGGCCTACTGAACACTGAAGCTTTCTTT
TRBJ1-5	.	.	TRBV7-8	CASSSSEAGNQPQHF	TGTGCCAGCAGCTCGAGCGAGGCAGGGAATCAGCCCCAGCATTTT